The entry that follows covers one T cell receptor beta chain sequence. Antigen specificity is unknown. A read error is possible here, since a much larger clone lies one base away. The sample comes from a study of T cell repertoires in cytomegalovirus infection. Study summary: It was the public TCR beta signatures that indicated both CMV infection and matching HLA type.

The CDR3 is 15 residues long. CDR1 MNHNS and CDR2 SASEGT come from the germline V gene. Study observations and caveats: Adding up the frequency of public TCR beta families identified people who carried CMV plus the relevant HLA. It was HLA-C-restricted CMV-specific TCR beta clonotypes that dominated the response ex vivo.

TCRdb fed the reads into MiXCR, producing one record per CDR3 protein. The data show 250,000 to 300,000 distinct CDR3 sequences, roughly 26% seen once. Sequences were obtained from PBMCs. This clonotype was sampled from a human donor in good health (CMV status not recorded). Some clones in this sample may be carry-over from other donors' samples. This chain joins TRBV6-1 and TRBJ2-7; TRBD2 matches at 14 bases. CDR3 sequence: CTSSEGLAGGFEQYF. The CDR3 region has the DNA TGTACCAGCAGTGAAGGACTAGCGGGAGGTTTCGAGCAGTACTTC.